There are a few counts of the clone carrying this T cell receptor (beta chain). The antigen remains unidentified. The sample comes from a study of cytomegalovirus exposure and HLA in healthy donors. Whole-study results and caveats: In a later analysis, V- and J-gene trimming of beta chains associated with a DCLRE1C missense variant, replicated independently. Common viral pathogens seemed, in a later analysis, to connect with several of the most significant clusters.

This PCR relied on a set of 60 Vbeta primers and 13 Jbeta primers. Clones were read by immunoSEQ multiplex PCR, and TCRdb kept only the in-frame ones, dropping some. The data show around 150,000 clones, with around three quarters seen just once and around 6.8% held by the top ten. The ends were cut back, 1 base at V and 0 bases at J, with 6 bases in the middle. The germline V gene has CDR1 SGHTA and CDR2 FQGNSA. The CDR3 length is 14 residues. This sequence was found in a man aged 35 to 55 in good health and CMV-seropositive. Sequenced: PBMCs. The rearrangement uses TRBV7-2 and TRBJ1-1, with D uncertain. The CDR3 loop reads CASSLEAMNTEAFF. CDR3 coding DNA: TGTGCCAGCAGCTTAGAAGCCATGAACACTGAAGCTTTCTTT.